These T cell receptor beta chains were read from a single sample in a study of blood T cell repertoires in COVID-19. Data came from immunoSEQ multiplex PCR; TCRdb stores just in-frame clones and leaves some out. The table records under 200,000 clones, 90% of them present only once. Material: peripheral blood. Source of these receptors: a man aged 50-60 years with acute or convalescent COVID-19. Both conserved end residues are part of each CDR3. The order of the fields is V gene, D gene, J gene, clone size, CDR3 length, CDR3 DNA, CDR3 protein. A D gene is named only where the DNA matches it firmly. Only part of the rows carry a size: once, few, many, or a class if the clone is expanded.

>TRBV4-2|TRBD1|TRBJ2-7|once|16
TGTGCCAGCAGCCAAGATGGGACAGGGAGGAGATACGAGCAGTACTTC
CASSQDGTGRRYEQYF
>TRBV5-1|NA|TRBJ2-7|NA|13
TGCGCCCGCATGGGGGGAGGGGGCTACGAGCAGTACTTC
CARMGGGGYEQYF
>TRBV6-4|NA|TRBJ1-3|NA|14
TGTGCCAGCACTAGGCTGAGCTCTGGAAACACCATATATTTT
CASTRLSSGNTIYF
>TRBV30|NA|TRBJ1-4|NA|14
TGTGCCTGGAGTTGGGGGGGCATCGATGAAAAACTGTTTTTT
CAWSWGGIDEKLFF
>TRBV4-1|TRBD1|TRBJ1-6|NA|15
TGCGCCAGCAGCCAAGACAGGGGGCGCGGATCACCCCTCCACTTT
CASSQDRGRGSPLHF
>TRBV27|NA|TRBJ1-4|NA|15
TGTGCCAGCAGTTTAGCCACAGGCACGGGGGTAAAACTGTTTTTT
CASSLATGTGVKLFF
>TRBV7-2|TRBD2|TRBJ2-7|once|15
TGTGCCAGCAGCTTAGTCCTAGCGGGAGTCTACGAGCAGTACTTC
CASSLVLAGVYEQYF
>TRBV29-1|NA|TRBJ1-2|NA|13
TGCAGCGTTAGTAAGGGGCAGGACTATGGCTACACCTTC
CSVSKGQDYGYTF
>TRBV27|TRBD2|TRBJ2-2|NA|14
TGTGCCAGCTCGGGACTAGCGAACACCGGGGAGCTGTTTTTT
CASSGLANTGELFF
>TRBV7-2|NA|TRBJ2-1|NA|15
TGTGCCAGCAGCTTAGACGGGAGTTCCTACAATGAGCAGTTCTTC
CASSLDGSSYNEQFF
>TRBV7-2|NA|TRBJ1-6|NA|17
TGTGCCAGCAGCTTAGTAGGGGTGGGAGGGACTAATTCACCCCTCCACTTT
CASSLVGVGGTNSPLHF
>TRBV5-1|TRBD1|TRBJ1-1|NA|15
TGCGCCAGCAGCACCCGGACAGGGGAGAACACTGAAGCTTTCTTT
CASSTRTGENTEAFF
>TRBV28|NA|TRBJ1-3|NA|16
TGTGCCAGCAGTTGGTTCGGGGGGGCAGGAGGAAACACCATATATTTT
CASSWFGGAGGNTIYF
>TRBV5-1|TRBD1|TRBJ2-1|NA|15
TGCGCCAGCAGCTTGGCCCCGGGACAGGGGTCTGAGCAGTTCTTC
CASSLAPGQGSEQFF
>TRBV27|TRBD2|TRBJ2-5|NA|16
TGTGCCAGCAAGCTAACGGGACTAGCGTATCAAGAGACCCAGTACTTC
CASKLTGLAYQETQYF
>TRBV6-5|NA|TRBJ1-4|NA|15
TGTGCCAGCAGCGTACAGGGATGGGGTAATGAAAAACTGTTTTTT
CASSVQGWGNEKLFF
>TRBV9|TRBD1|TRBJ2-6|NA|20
TGTGCCAGCAGCGTAGCTACCCAGACAGGGGCCCGTTCCGGGGCCAACGTCCTGACTTTC
CASSVATQTGARSGANVLTF
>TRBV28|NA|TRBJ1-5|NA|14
TGTGCCAGCAGTTTATTAGGGGGCAATCAGCCCCAGCATTTT
CASSLLGGNQPQHF
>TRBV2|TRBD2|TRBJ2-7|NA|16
TGTGCCAGCAACCCCTTACTAGCGGGCCTATCCTACGAGCAGTACTTC
CASNPLLAGLSYEQYF
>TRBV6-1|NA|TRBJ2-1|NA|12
TGTGCCAGCAAGGACTTCTACAATGAGCAGTTCTTC
CASKDFYNEQFF
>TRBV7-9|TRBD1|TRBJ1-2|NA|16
TGTGCCAGCAGCCCAACCTCCGGGACAGAGATTTATGGCTACACCTTC
CASSPTSGTEIYGYTF
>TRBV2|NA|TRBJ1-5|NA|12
TGTGCCAGCAGTGATCGTCGTCTACCCCAGCATTTT
CASSDRRLPQHF